Below are 26 T cell receptor beta chains sequenced from a single sample in a study of PD-1 blockade in classical Hodgkin lymphoma. Repertoires were generated with immunoSEQ multiplex PCR, while TCRdb's copy carries only in-frame clones and drops some. The sample consists of around 20,000 clones, more than 60% of them appearing once. Every patient experienced relapse after autologous stem cell transplantation, and brentuximab vedotin exposure varied. The material sequenced was peripheral blood mononuclear cells (PBMCs), taken at baseline. These receptors were taken from a human donor with classical Hodgkin lymphoma.

This chain's CDR3 is CASSVEGTTYEQYF. The CDR3 DNA follows: TGTGCCAGCAGCGTAGAGGGGACAACCTACGAGCAGTACTTC. The V call is TRBV9, the J call TRBJ2-7; TRBD1 is a possible D gene (6 bases). Trimming removed 0 bases from V and 2 bases from J, with 9 bases in between. The germline V gene has CDR1 SGDLS and CDR2 YYNGEE. The CDR3 contains 14 residues.

This clone was seen a few times. The chain combines TRBV27 with TRBJ2-1; D might be TRBD2 (6 bases). Germline assignment: CDR1 MNHEY and CDR2 SMNVEV (reference sequence). The V end was cut by 5 bases, the J end by 5 bases, with 7 bases between. The CDR3 spans 12 residues. Here the CDR3 DNA reads TGTGCCAGCAGTCGACTAGACAATGAGCAGTTCTTC. As protein: CASSRLDNEQFF.

This clone was seen more than once but under ten times. Other nucleotide sequences in the sample specify the same CDR3. The chain couples TRBV7-9 to TRBJ2-7; 8 bases fit TRBD2. V trimming: 5 bases; J trimming: 5 bases; junction bases outside the gene matches: 8. The germline V gene has CDR1 SEHNR and CDR2 FQNEAQ (reference sequence). This CDR3 is 14 amino acids long. The CDR3 reads CASSDSGGSHEQYF. CDR3 bases: TGTGCCAGCAGCGATTCGGGAGGGTCCCACGAGCAGTACTTC.

This clone was detected once. This rearrangement joins TRBV18 to TRBJ2-7; 7 nucleotides line up with TRBD1. Trimming removed 0 bases from V and 6 bases from J; junction bases left unmatched: 14. The CDR3 has 17 residues. Germline V gives CDR1 KGHSH, CDR2 LQKENI. The CDR3 spells CASSPPSGSLSGGEQYF. In nucleotides, the CDR3 is TGTGCCAGCTCACCACCTTCGGGGTCCCTCTCAGGGGGCGAGCAGTACTTC.

The genes are TRBV5-4 and TRBJ2-2; 9 bases line up with TRBD1. V lost 4 bases to trimming and J lost 5 bases; unmatched junction nucleotides: 9. Germline CDR1 reads SGHNT; CDR2 reads YYREEE (reference sequence). The CDR3 contains 16 residues. The CDR3 spells CASSTRTGEGTGELFF. CDR3 in DNA: TGTGCCAGCAGCACACGGACAGGGGAAGGGACCGGGGAGCTGTTTTTT. Supplemented by reference TRBV5-4 and TRBJ2-2, the full variable domain reads ETGVTQSPTHLIKTRGQQVTLRCSSQSGHNTVSWYQQALGQGPQFIFQYYREEENGRGNFPPRFSGLQFPNYSSELNVNALELDDSALYLCASSTRTGEGTGELFFGEGSRLTVL.

This chain connects TRBV29-1 to TRBJ1-3, with TRBD1 as a possible D gene (6 bases). V gave up 7 bases and J gave up 7 bases, with 14 bases separating them. The CDR3 runs to 12 residues. CDR1 SQVTM and CDR2 ANQGSEA come from the germline V gene. As DNA, the CDR3 is TGCAGCGCCAACCCAGGGGACAACACCATATATTTT. Its translation: CSANPGDNTIYF.

This chain uses TRBV11-2 with TRBJ2-3; D gene ambiguous. V was cut by 5 bases and J by 5 bases, with 20 bases left in between. The CDR3 length is 16 residues. CDR1 SGHAT and CDR2 FQNNGV come from the germline V gene. The CDR3 sequence: CASSPGGFPPGDTQYF. CDR3 sequence (DNA): TGTGCCAGCAGCCCCGGTGGGTTCCCCCCTGGAGATACGCAGTATTTT.

This clone was seen only a few times. This chain links TRBV10-3 with TRBJ1-2; TRBD1 agrees at 8 bases. There are 15 residues in the CDR3. Per germline, CDR1 ENHRY and CDR2 SYGVKD. V lost 5 bases and J lost 7; bases outside the gene matches: 12. CDR3 in amino acids: CAISSQTGDLSGYTF. In DNA form, the CDR3 reads TGTGCCATCAGTTCCCAGACAGGGGACCTATCTGGCTACACCTTC.

Only a few counts were recorded for this clone. This chain uses TRBV4-2 with TRBJ1-3, with TRBD1 matching 8 bases. The V gene's germline CDR1 is LGHNA and CDR2 YNFKEQ. The J segment lost 1 base and the V segment lost 0 bases, leaving 8 bases of the junction unmatched. The CDR3 spans 18 residues. CDR3 bases: TGTGCCAGCAGCCAAGATGGAGGCAGGGGGCTTTCTGGAAACACCATATATTTT. Its protein product is CASSQDGGRGLSGNTIYF.

The CDR3 protein is CASSTRRKMGDEQYF. CDR3 coding DNA: TGTGCCAGTAGTACCCGCCGGAAAATGGGGGACGAGCAGTACTTC. V is TRBV19 and J is TRBJ2-7; TRBD1 or TRBD2 may be the D gene (5 bases each). The germline V and J ends were trimmed by 4 bases and 5 bases, with 18 bases remaining between them. The germline gives CDR1 LNHDA, CDR2 SQIVND (reference sequence). The CDR3 contains 15 residues.

In this sample, this clone turned up a few times. This chain joins TRBV6-8 and TRBJ1-6; no clear D gene. This CDR3 is built from 15 residues. The V gene's germline CDR1 is MNHGY and CDR2 SAAAGT. V dropped 1 base and J dropped 8 bases, with 12 bases sitting between them. CDR3 residues: CASSYLRRKDSPLHF. CDR3 bases: TGTGCCAGCAGTTACTTACGAAGGAAAGATTCACCCCTCCACTTT.

This clone showed up just once. The chain is built from TRBV5-6 and TRBJ1-5; 7 bases agree with TRBD1. Germline trimming cut 4 bases from V and 6 bases from J; bases unmatched to any gene: 22. CDR3 length equals 19 residues. CDR1 is SGHDT and CDR2 is YYEEEE in the germline V gene. The CDR3 bases are TGTGCCAGCAGCCTAGACATGAAAGCGACAGGGTGGACACCTCAGCCCCAGCATTTT. It codes for CASSLDMKATGWTPQPQHF. Based on the CDR3 plus reference TRBV5-6 and TRBJ1-5, the full variable domain is DAGVTQSPTHLIKTRGQQVTLRCSPKSGHDTVSWYQQALGQGPQFIFQYYEEEERQRGNFPDRFSGHQFPNYSSELNVNALLLGDSALYLCASSLDMKATGWTPQPQHFGDGTRLSIL.

CDR3 sequence: CASSPLGTGVPYEQYF. The DNA for the CDR3 is TGTGCCAGTAGTCCCCTGGGGACAGGGGTTCCCTACGAGCAGTACTTC. The chain uses TRBV19 and TRBJ2-7; 10 bases line up with TRBD1. V shed 5 bases and J 2 bases; nucleotides not matched to a gene: 9. There are 16 residues in the CDR3. Germline V lookup: CDR1 LNHDA, CDR2 SQIVND (reference sequence).

As concerns this clone: Other nucleotide sequences in the sample specify the same CDR3. The CDR3 spells CASKGYEQYF. Written as DNA, the CDR3 is TGTGCCAGCAAGGGATACGAGCAGTACTTC. The chain links TRBV6-6 to TRBJ2-7; D remains unclear. Looked up from germline, CDR1 is MNHNY and CDR2 is SVGAGI (reference sequence). V gave up 7 bases and J gave up 4 bases, with 5 bases separating them. The CDR3 consists of 10 residues.

The V and J genes are TRBV30 and TRBJ1-1; D is possibly TRBD1 (6 bases). This CDR3 is 15 amino acids long. Germline assignment: CDR1 GTSNPN and CDR2 SVGIG (reference sequence). V dropped 1 base and J dropped 0 bases, with 12 bases sitting between them. CDR3: CAWSAAGGMNTEAFF. CDR3 nucleotide sequence: TGTGCCTGGAGTGCAGCCGGGGGCATGAACACTGAAGCTTTCTTT.

The chain uses TRBV7-9 and TRBJ2-3; 8 positions match TRBD2. Germline assignment: CDR1 SEHNR and CDR2 FQNEAQ (reference sequence). There are 16 residues in the CDR3. After removal of 5 bases from V and 2 bases from J, the junction contained 9 bases not matched to a gene. Here the CDR3 DNA reads TGTGCCAGCAGCCGGGCGGGGGGCTCACCCACAGATACGCAGTATTTT. Protein product: CASSRAGGSPTDTQYF.

The V call is TRBV19, the J call TRBJ1-1, with TRBD1 identical over 8 bases. Germline CDR1 reads LNHDA; CDR2 reads SQIVND (reference sequence). CDR3 size: 15 residues. The V gene end was trimmed by 8 bases and the J gene end by 4 bases; junction bases not matched to a gene: 12. The CDR3 sequence: CASRAGGLLGTEAFF. In nucleotides, the CDR3 is TGTGCCAGTCGGGCAGGGGGCCTCTTGGGCACTGAAGCTTTCTTT.

CDR3 protein: CASSLGGQGKGLGIQYF. The CDR3 DNA reads TGTGCCAGCAGCTTAGGGGGACAGGGAAAGGGTTTAGGCATTCAGTACTTC. The V and J genes are TRBV7-3 and TRBJ2-4; the match to TRBD1 covers 9 bases. CDR3 size: 17 residues. V lost 2 bases to trimming and J lost 9 bases; unmatched junction nucleotides: 14. Germline CDR1 and CDR2: SGHTA and FQGTGA.

The chain links TRBV7-2 to TRBJ2-1; D may be TRBD2 (6 bases). CDR3 size: 14 residues. Trimming removed 1 base from V and 15 bases from J, with 19 bases in between. Germline lookup yields CDR1 SGHTA and CDR2 FQGNSA. The CDR3, as DNA: TGTGCCAGCAGCTTAGGGGGGGTCAATCCGACATGGTTCTTC. Translated: CASSLGGVNPTWFF.

The chain uses TRBV2 and TRBJ1-2, with TRBD1 matching over 7 bases. The CDR3 is 15 residues long. Germline lookup yields CDR1 SNHLY and CDR2 FYNNEI. J lost 4 bases, V lost 4 bases, and 9 bases had no gene match. In DNA form, the CDR3 reads TGTGCCAGCAGTGTGATAGGGGGCGGGGGCTATGGCTACACCTTC. It specifies CASSVIGGGGYGYTF.

The genes are TRBV6-6 and TRBJ2-3; D remains ambiguous. Germline lookup yields CDR1 MNHNY and CDR2 SVGAGI (reference sequence). V was cut by 7 bases and J by 5 bases, with 10 bases left in between. The CDR3 loop spans 12 amino acids. This CDR3 is CASIGLGDTQYF. CDR3 DNA: TGTGCCAGCATCGGTCTAGGAGATACGCAGTATTTT.

CDR3 sequence reads: CASSLSRTYYSDNEKLFF. The CDR3 coding sequence is TGCGCCAGCAGCCTATCCCGGACGTACTACAGCGATAATGAAAAACTGTTTTTT. The chain links TRBV4-3 to TRBJ1-4; the D is unclear. This CDR3 contains 18 residues. Germline loops: CDR1 LGHNA, CDR2 YSLEER. V was pared by 4 bases and J by 4 bases, with 22 bases between.

This clone occurred a few times. This rearrangement joins TRBV27 to TRBJ1-2, with 7 bases matching TRBD1. The CDR3 totals 12 residues. V lost 5 bases to trimming and J lost 8 bases; unmatched junction nucleotides: 5. Per the germline V gene, CDR1 is MNHEY and CDR2 is SMNVEV (reference sequence). Written as DNA, the CDR3 is TGTGCCAGCAGTCCCCAGGGGGGAGGCTACACCTTC. Translated, it gives CASSPQGGGYTF.

The chain carries TRBV6-5 and TRBJ1-3; unclear D gene. Trimming left V 6 bases short and J 0 bases short, with 9 bases between. The CDR3 spans 14 residues. Germline V lookup: CDR1 MNHEY, CDR2 SVGAGI. CDR3 amino acids: CASSRASSGNTIYF. For the CDR3, the DNA is TGTGCCAGCAGCCGCGCAAGCTCTGGAAACACCATATATTTT.

The rearrangement joins TRBV12-2 to TRBJ2-4; whether TRBD1, the table's D call, matches the DNA was not checked. TRBV12-2 is deemed a pseudogene. CDR3 length equals 19 residues. CDR3 in amino acids: CASRLVPYRSGLAKNIQYF. The CDR3 DNA reads TGTGCAAGTCGCTTAGTACCTTACCGCTCAGGGCTAGCCAAAAACATTCAGTACTTC.

The chain joins TRBV9 to TRBJ2-2; D may correspond to TRBD1 or TRBD2 (5 bases each). The CDR3 runs 16 residues. Trimming removed 0 bases at V and 0 bases at J, with 9 bases between. From germline, CDR1 is SGDLS and CDR2 YYNGEE. In nucleotides, the CDR3 is TGTGCCAGCAGCGTAGGTTGGGGACCGAACACCGGGGAGCTGTTTTTT. Its translation is CASSVGWGPNTGELFF.